This T cell receptor beta chain was retrieved from a study of blood T cell repertoires in COVID-19. TCRdb's table, derived via immunoSEQ multiplex PCR, lists solely in-frame clones and lacks some. The sample records about 160,000 clones, roughly 82% being singletons. CDR3 length: 15 amino acids. The germline V gene has CDR1 SGDLS and CDR2 YYNGEE. Trimming removed 4 bases at V and 10 bases at J, with 18 bases between. The sample consisted of peripheral blood. This chain joins TRBV9 and TRBJ1-6, with D perhaps matching TRBD1 (5 bases). The clonotype originates from a woman aged 40 to 49 with COVID-19, enrolled during active disease. CDR3 sequence: CASSPRGWGKSPLHF. The CDR3 bases are TGTGCCAGCAGCCCTAGGGGTTGGGGAAAATCACCCCTCCACTTT.